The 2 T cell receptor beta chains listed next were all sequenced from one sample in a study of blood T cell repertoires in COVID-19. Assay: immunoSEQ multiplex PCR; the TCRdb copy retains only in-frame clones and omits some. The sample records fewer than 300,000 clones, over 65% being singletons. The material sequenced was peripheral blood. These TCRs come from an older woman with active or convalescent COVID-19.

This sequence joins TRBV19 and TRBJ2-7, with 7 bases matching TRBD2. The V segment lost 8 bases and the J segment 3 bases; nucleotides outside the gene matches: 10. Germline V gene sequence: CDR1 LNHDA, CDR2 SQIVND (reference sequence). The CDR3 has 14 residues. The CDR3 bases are TGTGCCAGTGCGGATTCCAGGGACTACTACGAGCAGTACTTC. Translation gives CASADSRDYYEQYF.

The CDR3 DNA follows: TGTGCCAGCTCACTTGGGACTTCGACGGACACCATATATTTT. Its protein product is CASSLGTSTDTIYF. The V gene is TRBV18, the J gene TRBJ1-3, with D possibly matching TRBD1 (5 bases). CDR1 is KGHSH and CDR2 is LQKENI in the germline V gene. The CDR3 length is 14 residues. V was cut by 4 bases and J by 8 bases, with 15 bases left in between.